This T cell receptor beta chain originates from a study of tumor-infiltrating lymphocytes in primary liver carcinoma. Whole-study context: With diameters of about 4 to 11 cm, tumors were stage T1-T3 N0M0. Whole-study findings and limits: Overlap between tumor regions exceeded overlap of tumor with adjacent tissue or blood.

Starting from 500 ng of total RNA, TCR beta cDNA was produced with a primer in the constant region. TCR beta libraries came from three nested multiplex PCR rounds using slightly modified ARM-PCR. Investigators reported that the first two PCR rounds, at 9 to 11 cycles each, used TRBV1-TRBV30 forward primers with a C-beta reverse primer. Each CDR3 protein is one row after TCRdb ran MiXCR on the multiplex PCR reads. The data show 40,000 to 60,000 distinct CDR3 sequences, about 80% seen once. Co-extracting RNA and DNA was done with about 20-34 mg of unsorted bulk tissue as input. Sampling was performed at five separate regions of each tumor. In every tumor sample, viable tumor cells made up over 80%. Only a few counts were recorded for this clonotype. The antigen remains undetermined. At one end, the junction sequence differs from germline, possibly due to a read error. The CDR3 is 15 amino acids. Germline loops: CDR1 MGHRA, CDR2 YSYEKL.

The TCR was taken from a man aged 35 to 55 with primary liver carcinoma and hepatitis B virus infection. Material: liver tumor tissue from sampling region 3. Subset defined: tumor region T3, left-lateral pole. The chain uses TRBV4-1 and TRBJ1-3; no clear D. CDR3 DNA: TGCACCAGCAGCCAGGAGCAGACCGGTGGAAACACCATATATTTT. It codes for CTSSQEQTGGNTIYF.